In this sample, the clone carrying this TCR beta chain turned up a few times. No antigen is known for it. V lost 7 bases and J lost 4, with 19 bases in between. CDR1 is SNHLY and CDR2 is FYNNEI in the germline V gene. This CDR3 has 15 amino acids. The data derive from a study of beta chain features in type 1 diabetes. The sequenced template was cDNA made from the entire isolated RNA. TCRdb's copy holds only in-frame clones and misses some; the assay was immunoSEQ multiplex PCR. The sample includes hundreds of thousands of clones, roughly 13% of them seen just once. Study-wide findings and caveats: There was a moderate but significant shortening of TCRB CDR3s in all four CD4+ subsets of Type 1 diabetes patients. TCRB rearrangement may or may not be influenced by HLA type; here this remained unresolved.

Sorting based on CD45RO/CCR7/CD25/CD127/CD95/CD27 separated CD4+ naive, central memory, regulatory and stem cell-like memory cells. This TCR came from a man aged 18 to 29 with type 1 diabetes. The rearrangement joins TRBV2 to TRBJ1-2; D perhaps matches TRBD1 (6 bases). The sample taken for sequencing was naive CD4+ T cells from blood. In nucleotides, the CDR3 is TGTGCCAGCACGGGGGGCTGGGCTAAAGCCTATGGCTACACCTTC. Translation gives CASTGGWAKAYGYTF.